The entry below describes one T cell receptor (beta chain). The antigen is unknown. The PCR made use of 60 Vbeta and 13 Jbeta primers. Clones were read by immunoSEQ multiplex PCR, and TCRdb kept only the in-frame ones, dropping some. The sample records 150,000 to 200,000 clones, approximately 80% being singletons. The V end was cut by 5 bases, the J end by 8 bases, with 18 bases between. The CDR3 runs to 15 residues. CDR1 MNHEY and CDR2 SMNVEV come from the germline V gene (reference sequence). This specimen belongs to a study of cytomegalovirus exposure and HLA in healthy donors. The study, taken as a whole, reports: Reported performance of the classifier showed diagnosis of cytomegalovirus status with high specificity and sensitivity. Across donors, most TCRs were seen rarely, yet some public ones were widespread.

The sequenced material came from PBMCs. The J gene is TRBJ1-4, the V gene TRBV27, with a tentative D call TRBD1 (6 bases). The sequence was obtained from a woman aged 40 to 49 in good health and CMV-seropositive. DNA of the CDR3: TGTGCCAGCAGTGCGTGGACAGTCGGCCTAGAAAAACTGTTTTTT. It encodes CASSAWTVGLEKLFF.